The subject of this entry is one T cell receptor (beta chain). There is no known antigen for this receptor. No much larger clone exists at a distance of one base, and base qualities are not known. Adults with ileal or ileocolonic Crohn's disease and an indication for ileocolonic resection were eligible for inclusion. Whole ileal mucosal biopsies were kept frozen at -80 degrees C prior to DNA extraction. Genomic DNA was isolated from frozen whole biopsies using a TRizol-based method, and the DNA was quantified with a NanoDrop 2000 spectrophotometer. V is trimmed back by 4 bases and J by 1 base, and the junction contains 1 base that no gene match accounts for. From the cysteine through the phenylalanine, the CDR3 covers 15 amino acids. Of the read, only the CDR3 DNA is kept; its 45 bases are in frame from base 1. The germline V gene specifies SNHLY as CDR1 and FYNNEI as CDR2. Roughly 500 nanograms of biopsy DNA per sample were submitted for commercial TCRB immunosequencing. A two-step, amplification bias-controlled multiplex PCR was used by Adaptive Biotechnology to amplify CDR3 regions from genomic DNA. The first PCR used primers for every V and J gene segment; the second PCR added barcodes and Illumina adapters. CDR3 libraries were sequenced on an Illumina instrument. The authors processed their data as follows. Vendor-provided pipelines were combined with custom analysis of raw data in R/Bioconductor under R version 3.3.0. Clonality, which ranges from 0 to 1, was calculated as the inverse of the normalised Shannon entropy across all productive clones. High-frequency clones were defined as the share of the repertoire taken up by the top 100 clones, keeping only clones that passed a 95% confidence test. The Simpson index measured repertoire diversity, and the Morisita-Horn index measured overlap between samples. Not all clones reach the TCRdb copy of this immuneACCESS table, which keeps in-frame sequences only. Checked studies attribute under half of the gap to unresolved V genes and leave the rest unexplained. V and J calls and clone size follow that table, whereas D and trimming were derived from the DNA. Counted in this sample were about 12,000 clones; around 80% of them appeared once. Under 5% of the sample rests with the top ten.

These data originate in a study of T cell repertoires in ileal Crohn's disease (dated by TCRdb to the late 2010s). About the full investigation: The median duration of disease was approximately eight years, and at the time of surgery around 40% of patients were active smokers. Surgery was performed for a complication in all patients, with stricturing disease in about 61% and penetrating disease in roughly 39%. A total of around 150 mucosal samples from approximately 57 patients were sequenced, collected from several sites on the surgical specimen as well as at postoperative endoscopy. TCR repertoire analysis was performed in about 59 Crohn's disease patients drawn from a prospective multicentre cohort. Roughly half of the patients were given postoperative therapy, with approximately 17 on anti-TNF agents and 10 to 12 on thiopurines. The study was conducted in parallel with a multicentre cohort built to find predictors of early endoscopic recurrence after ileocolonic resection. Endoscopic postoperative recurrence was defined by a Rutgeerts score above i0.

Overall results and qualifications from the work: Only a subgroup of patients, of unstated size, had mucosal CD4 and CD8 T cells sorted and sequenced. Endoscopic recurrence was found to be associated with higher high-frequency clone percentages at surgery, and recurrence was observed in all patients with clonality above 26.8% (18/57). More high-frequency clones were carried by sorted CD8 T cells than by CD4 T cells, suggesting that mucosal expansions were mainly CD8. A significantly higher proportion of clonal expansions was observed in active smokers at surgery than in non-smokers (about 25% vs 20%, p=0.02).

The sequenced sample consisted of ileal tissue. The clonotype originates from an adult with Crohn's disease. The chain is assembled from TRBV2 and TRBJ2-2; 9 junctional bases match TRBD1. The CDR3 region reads CASSGDRVNTGELFF. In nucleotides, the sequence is TGTGCCAGCAGTGGGGACAGGGTGAACACCGGGGAGCTGTTTTTT.